The entry that follows covers one TCR beta chain sequence. The sample belongs to a study of cytomegalovirus exposure and HLA in healthy donors. Clones were sequenced by immunoSEQ multiplex PCR, and TCRdb holds only the in-frame ones, with some missing. The sample lists approximately 160,000 clones, around 85% occurring once. Sequencing was carried out using PBMCs. This receptor was taken from a woman aged 25 to 45 in good health and CMV-seronegative.

Here the CDR3 reads CASSPHTDTQYF. Written as DNA, the CDR3 is TGCGCCAGCAGTCCCCACACAGATACGCAGTATTTT. This chain connects TRBV5-1 to TRBJ2-3; no definite D call. Deletions cut 5 bases from V and 2 bases from J, with 6 bases between. Germline lookup yields CDR1 SGHRS and CDR2 YFSETQ. The CDR3 covers 12 residues. The full variable domain, rest sourced from reference TRBV5-1 and TRBJ2-3, is KAGVTQTPRYLIKTRGQQVTLSCSPISGHRSVSWYQQTPGQGLQFLFEYFSETQRNKGNFPGRFSGRQFSNSRSEMNVSTLELGDSALYLCASSPHTDTQYFGPGTRLTVL.